This is a list of T cell receptor beta chains from one sample in a study of shared clonotypes between healthy human individuals. Measured with immunoSEQ multiplex PCR; TCRdb has only the in-frame clones, and not every one. There are roughly 1 million clones in the sample; about 80% occur only once, and approximately 0.56% lies in the top ten. Sequences were obtained from memory CD4+ T cells from PBMCs. The receptors derive from a young man in good health. Some clones in this sample may be carry-over from other donors' samples. The CDR3 runs from the conserved cysteine through the conserved F or W. Fields, in order: V gene, J gene, clone size, D gene, CDR3 protein, CDR3 DNA. The D gene is left open where the match is weak. Clone size, where shown, is once, few, many, or a class for clones that have expanded.

>TRBV9|TRBJ2-4|-|TRBD1
CASSSTGQGDIQYF
TGTGCCAGCAGCTCGACGGGACAGGGGGACATTCAGTACTTC
>TRBV29-1|TRBJ2-1|-|TRBD2
CSAFRDLTSSYEQFF
TGCAGCGCTTTTCGGGACTTGACTAGCTCCTATGAGCAGTTCTTC
>TRBV28|TRBJ2-7|-|TRBD1
CASRLGQGQYF
TGTGCCAGCAGGCTGGGACAGGGGCAGTACTTC
>TRBV14|TRBJ2-1|-|TRBD2
CASSPRLAPYNEQFF
TGTGCCAGCAGCCCGAGACTAGCGCCCTACAATGAGCAGTTCTTC
>TRBV10-3|TRBJ1-5|once|-
CAISPDSDQPQHF
TGTGCTATCAGCCCGGACAGTGATCAGCCCCAGCATTTT
>TRBV6-1|TRBJ2-7|-|TRBD1
CASSVSLTGFYEQYF
TGTGCCAGCAGTGTCTCTCTGACAGGGTTCTACGAGCAGTACTTC
>TRBV30|TRBJ2-2|-|-
CAWSRDTGELFF
TGTGCCTGGAGTAGGGACACCGGGGAGCTGTTTTTT
>TRBV2|TRBJ1-5|-|TRBD1
CASSIQGQGYQPQHF
TGTGCCAGCAGCATCCAGGGACAGGGATATCAGCCCCAGCATTTT
>TRBV9|TRBJ1-4|once|-
CASSVGVANEKLFF
TGTGCCAGCAGCGTAGGGGTTGCTAATGAAAAACTGTTTTTT
>TRBV5-1|TRBJ2-7|-|TRBD2
CASSSGGRHAEQYF
TGCGCCAGCAGCTCGGGGGGAAGACACGCCGAGCAGTACTTC
>TRBV18|TRBJ1-2|-|-
CASSPVGGDPYGYTF
TGTGCCAGCTCACCTGTGGGGGGAGATCCCTATGGCTACACCTTC
>TRBV6-1|TRBJ1-1|-|-
CASSPPTAMNTEAFF
TGTGCCAGCAGTCCTCCTACAGCCATGAACACTGAAGCTTTCTTT
>TRBV2|TRBJ1-3|-|TRBD1
CASSQDRAGNTIYF
TGTGCCAGCAGTCAAGACAGGGCCGGAAACACCATATATTTT
>TRBV10-3|TRBJ2-1|once|-
CAISEGAQSYNEQFF
TGTGCCATCAGTGAGGGGGCTCAAAGCTACAATGAGCAGTTCTTC
>TRBV14|TRBJ2-7|-|TRBD1
CASSPPGQGLYEQYF
TGTGCCAGCAGCCCGCCGGGACAGGGACTCTACGAGCAGTACTTC
>TRBV29-1|TRBJ2-1|-|TRBD2
CSVQGLSGRIDEQFF
TGCAGCGTCCAGGGGCTTAGCGGGAGGATCGATGAGCAGTTCTTC
>TRBV21-1|TRBJ2-2|-|-
CASSKSGTVNTGELFF
TGTGCCAGCAGCAAATCTGGGACAGTCAACACCGGGGAGCTGTTTTTT
>TRBV18|TRBJ2-2|-|-
CASSPLGPPNTGELFF
TGTGCCAGCTCACCACTCGGGCCGCCGAACACCGGGGAGCTGTTTTTT
>TRBV6-1|TRBJ2-5|-|TRBD1
CASNRGYQETQYF
TGTGCCAGCAACAGGGGATACCAAGAGACCCAGTACTTC
>TRBV5-1|TRBJ2-3|-|-
CASSYLTQSSTDTQYF
TGCGCCAGCAGCTATCTAACTCAAAGCAGCACAGATACGCAGTATTTT
>TRBV28|TRBJ1-1|-|-
CASSLYQALNTEAFF
TGTGCCAGCAGTTTATATCAGGCCCTGAACACTGAAGCTTTCTTT
>TRBV4-2|TRBJ1-1|-|-
CASSQEWRAWAFF
TGTGCCAGCAGCCAAGAGTGGAGGGCTTGGGCTTTCTTT
>TRBV9|TRBJ2-7|-|-
CASSVDPRSTYEQYF
TGTGCCAGCAGCGTAGACCCCCGGTCGACCTACGAGCAGTACTTC
>TRBV5-1|TRBJ2-2|-|-
CASSQEVGTGELFF
TGCGCCAGCAGCCAAGAAGTGGGAACCGGGGAGCTGTTTTTT
>TRBV4-3|TRBJ2-2|-|TRBD2
CASSQGGSGRLDTGELFF
TGCGCCAGCAGCCAAGGCGGTAGCGGGAGACTGGACACCGGGGAGCTGTTTTTT
>TRBV29-1|TRBJ1-1|few|TRBD1
CSVTGTGVITEAFF
TGCAGCGTGACCGGGACAGGGGTTATCACTGAAGCTTTCTTT
>TRBV27|TRBJ1-5|-|TRBD1
CASMLYGTGHQPQHF
TGTGCCAGCATGTTGTATGGGACAGGGCATCAGCCCCAGCATTTT
>TRBV11-1|TRBJ2-3|-|-
CASSQGEVWSGDTQYF
TGTGCCAGCAGCCAGGGGGAGGTCTGGTCGGGAGATACGCAGTATTTT
>TRBV27|TRBJ2-3|-|-
CASSLRGRYDTQYF
TGTGCCAGCAGTTTACGGGGGCGGTACGATACGCAGTATTTT
>TRBV11-3|TRBJ2-7|-|-
CASSLGGSGYEQYF
TGTGCCAGCAGCTTAGGAGGGAGCGGCTACGAGCAGTACTTC
>TRBV21-1|TRBJ2-7|-|-
CASSKRRVVEYF
TGTGCCAGCAGCAAAAGGCGGGTGGTTGAGTACTTC
>TRBV9|TRBJ2-1|-|-
CASSVGPQTTDNEQFF
TGTGCCAGCAGCGTAGGGCCCCAGACGACCGACAATGAGCAGTTCTTC
>TRBV5-1|TRBJ2-7|-|TRBD2
CASSWAEERESYEQYF
TGCGCCAGCAGCTGGGCGGAAGAGCGGGAGTCCTACGAGCAGTACTTC
>TRBV10-2|TRBJ2-1|-|TRBD2
CASRGLAGVDNEQFF
TGCGCCAGCAGGGGACTAGCGGGAGTTGACAATGAGCAGTTCTTC
>TRBV9|TRBJ2-5|-|-
CATQGIQETQYF
TGTGCCACCCAGGGGATCCAAGAGACCCAGTACTTC
>TRBV5-1|TRBJ2-3|-|TRBD2
CASLAGGDSDTQYF
TGCGCCAGCCTGGCGGGAGGAGACTCAGATACGCAGTATTTT
>TRBV5-1|TRBJ1-3|-|TRBD1
CASSPDGQVLSGNTIYF
TGCGCCAGCAGCCCTGACGGACAGGTACTGTCGGGAAACACCATATATTTT
>TRBV13|TRBJ2-3|-|TRBD2
CASSPWLAGGDTQYF
TGTGCCAGCAGCCCTTGGCTAGCGGGAGGGGATACGCAGTATTTT
>TRBV7-9|TRBJ2-1|-|-
CASSSTAGNEQFF
TGTGCCAGCAGCTCCACCGCGGGGAATGAGCAGTTCTTC
>TRBV4-3|TRBJ2-7|once|-
CASSQDRLRSYEQYF
TGCGCCAGCAGCCAAGATCGTCTCAGATCCTACGAGCAGTACTTC
>TRBV29-1|TRBJ1-2|-|TRBD1
CSVEEIGQGGYGYTF
TGCAGCGTTGAAGAAATCGGACAGGGAGGCTACGGCTACACCTTC
>TRBV29-1|TRBJ1-3|-|-
CSGRQSGGNTIYF
TGCAGCGGCCGACAGTCGGGTGGAAACACCATATATTTT
>TRBV7-3|TRBJ1-1|-|-
CASSPSGRAEAFF
TGTGCCAGCAGCCCCTCGGGGAGAGCTGAAGCTTTCTTT
>TRBV9|TRBJ1-2|-|-
CASSVEGGGFYGYTF
TGTGCCAGCAGCGTAGAAGGAGGGGGGTTTTATGGCTACACCTTC
>TRBV18|TRBJ2-7|-|-
CASSPSADPSYEQYF
TGTGCCAGCTCACCATCTGCGGATCCATCCTACGAGCAGTACTTC
>TRBV5-1|TRBJ2-3|-|-
CASSLGGLADTQYF
TGCGCCAGCAGCTTGGGTGGTCTGGCAGATACGCAGTATTTT
>TRBV10-3|TRBJ2-2|-|TRBD2
CAIWAGLPDTGELFF
TGTGCCATCTGGGCGGGACTACCTGACACCGGGGAGCTGTTTTTT
>TRBV7-3|TRBJ2-1|-|-
CASSLLGGLTSNEQFF
TGTGCCAGCAGCTTACTCGGTGGGCTGACGTCCAATGAGCAGTTCTTC
>TRBV6-1|TRBJ1-2|-|TRBD1
CATRQGPSGGYTF
TGTGCCACAAGACAGGGTCCGTCGGGTGGCTACACCTTC
>TRBV12-5|TRBJ2-3|-|TRBD2
CASGLGLAASTDTQYF
TGTGCTAGTGGTTTGGGACTAGCAGCTAGCACAGATACGCAGTATTTT
>TRBV11-2|TRBJ2-7|-|-
CASSSHSRFARQYF
TGTGCCAGCAGCTCACACTCACGATTCGCCAGGCAGTACTTC
>TRBV5-8|TRBJ2-1|-|-
CASSFSGYEQFF
TGTGCCAGCAGCTTCAGCGGGTATGAGCAGTTCTTC
>TRBV7-3|TRBJ2-3|-|TRBD1
CASSLGDSPQYF
TGTGCCAGCAGCTTAGGGGACAGTCCGCAGTATTTT